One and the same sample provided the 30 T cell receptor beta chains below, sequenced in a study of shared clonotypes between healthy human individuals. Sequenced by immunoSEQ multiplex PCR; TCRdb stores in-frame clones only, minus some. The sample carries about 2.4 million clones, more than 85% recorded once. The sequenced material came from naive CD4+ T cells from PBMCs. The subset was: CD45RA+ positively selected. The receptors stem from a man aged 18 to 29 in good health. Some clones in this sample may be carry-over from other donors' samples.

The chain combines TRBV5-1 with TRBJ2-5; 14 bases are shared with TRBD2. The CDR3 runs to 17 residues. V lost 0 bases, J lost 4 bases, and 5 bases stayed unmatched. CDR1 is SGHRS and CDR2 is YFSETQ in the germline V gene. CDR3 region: CASSLGLAGGSGETQYF. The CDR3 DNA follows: TGCGCCAGCAGCTTGGGACTAGCGGGAGGGTCAGGAGAGACCCAGTACTTC.

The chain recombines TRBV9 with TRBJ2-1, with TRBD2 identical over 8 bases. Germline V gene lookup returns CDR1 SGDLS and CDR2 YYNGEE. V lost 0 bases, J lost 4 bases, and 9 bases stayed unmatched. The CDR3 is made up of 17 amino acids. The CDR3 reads CASSVGLSGGPYNEQFF. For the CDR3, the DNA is TGTGCCAGCAGCGTAGGGTTGAGCGGGGGTCCATACAATGAGCAGTTCTTC. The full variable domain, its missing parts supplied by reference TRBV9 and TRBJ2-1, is DSGVTQTPKHLITATGQRVTLRCSPRSGDLSVYWYQQSLDQGLQFLIQYYNGEERAKGNILERFSAQQFPDLHSELNLSSLELGDSALYFCASSVGLSGGPYNEQFFGPGTRLTVL.

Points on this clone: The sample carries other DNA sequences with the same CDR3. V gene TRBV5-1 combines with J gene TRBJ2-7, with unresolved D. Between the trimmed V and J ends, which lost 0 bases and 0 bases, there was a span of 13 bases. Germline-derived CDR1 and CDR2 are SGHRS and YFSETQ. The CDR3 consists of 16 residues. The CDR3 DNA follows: TGCGCCAGCAGCTTGGCCGGAACGGGCCCCTCCTACGAGCAGTACTTC. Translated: CASSLAGTGPSYEQYF.

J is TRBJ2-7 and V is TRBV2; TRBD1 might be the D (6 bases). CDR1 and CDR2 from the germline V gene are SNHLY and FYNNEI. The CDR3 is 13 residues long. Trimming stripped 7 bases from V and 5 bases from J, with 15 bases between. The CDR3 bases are TGTGCCAGCAAAAGGGGGAGAGGCGACGAGCAGTACTTC. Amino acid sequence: CASKRGRGDEQYF.

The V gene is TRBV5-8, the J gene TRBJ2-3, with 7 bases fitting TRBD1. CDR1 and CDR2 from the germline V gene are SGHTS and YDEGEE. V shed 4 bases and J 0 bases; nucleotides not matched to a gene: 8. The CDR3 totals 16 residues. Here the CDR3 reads CASSQGDSQSTDTQYF. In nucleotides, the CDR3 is TGTGCCAGCAGCCAAGGGGACAGCCAAAGCACAGATACGCAGTATTTT.

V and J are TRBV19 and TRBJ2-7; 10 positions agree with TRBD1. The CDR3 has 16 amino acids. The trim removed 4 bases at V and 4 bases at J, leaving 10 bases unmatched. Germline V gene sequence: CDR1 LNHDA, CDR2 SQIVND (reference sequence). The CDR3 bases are TGTGCCAGTAGTAGCCGGGACAGGGGTTCTTCATACGAGCAGTACTTC. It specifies CASSSRDRGSSYEQYF.

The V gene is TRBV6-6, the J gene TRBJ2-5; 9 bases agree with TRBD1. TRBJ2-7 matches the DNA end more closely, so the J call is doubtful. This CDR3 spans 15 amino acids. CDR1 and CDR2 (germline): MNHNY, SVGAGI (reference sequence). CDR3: CASSYGTGTAYEQYF. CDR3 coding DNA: TGTGCCAGCAGTTACGGGACAGGGACCGCCTACGAGCAGTACTTC.

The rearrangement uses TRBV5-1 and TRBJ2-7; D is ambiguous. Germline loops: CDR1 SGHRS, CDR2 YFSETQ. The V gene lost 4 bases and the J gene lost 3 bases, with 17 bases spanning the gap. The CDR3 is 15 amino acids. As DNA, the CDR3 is TGCGCCAGCAGCGTTGTTGGGGTGCCACTCTACGAGCAGTACTTC. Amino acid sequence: CASSVVGVPLYEQYF.

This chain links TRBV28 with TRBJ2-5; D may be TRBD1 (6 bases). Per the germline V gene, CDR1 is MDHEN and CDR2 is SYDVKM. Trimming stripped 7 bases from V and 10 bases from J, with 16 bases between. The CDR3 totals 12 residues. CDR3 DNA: TGTGCCAGCATAAGGAAGGGGGACCACCAGTACTTC. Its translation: CASIRKGDHQYF. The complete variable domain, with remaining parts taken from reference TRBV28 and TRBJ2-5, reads DVKVTQSSRYLVKRTGEKVFLECVQDMDHENMFWYRQDPGLGLRLIYFSYDVKMKEKGDIPEGYSVSREKKERFSLILESASTNQTSMYLCASIRKGDHQYFGPGTRLLVL.

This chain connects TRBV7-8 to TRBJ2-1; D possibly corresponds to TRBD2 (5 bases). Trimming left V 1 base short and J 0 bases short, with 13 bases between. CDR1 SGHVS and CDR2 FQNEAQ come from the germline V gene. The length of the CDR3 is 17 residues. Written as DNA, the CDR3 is TGTGCCAGCAGCTTAGGGAAACAGCGGTACTCCTACAATGAGCAGTTCTTC. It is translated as CASSLGKQRYSYNEQFF.

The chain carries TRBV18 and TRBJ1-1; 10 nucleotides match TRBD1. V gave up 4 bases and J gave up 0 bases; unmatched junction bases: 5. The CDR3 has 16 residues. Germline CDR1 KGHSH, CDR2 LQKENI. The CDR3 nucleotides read TGTGCCAGCTCACTGGGACAGGGGCTAATGAACACTGAAGCTTTCTTT. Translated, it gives CASSLGQGLMNTEAFF.

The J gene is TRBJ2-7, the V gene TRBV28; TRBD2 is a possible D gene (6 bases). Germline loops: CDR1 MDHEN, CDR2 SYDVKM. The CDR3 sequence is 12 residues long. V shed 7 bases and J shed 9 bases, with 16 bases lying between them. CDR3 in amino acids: CASTTSPGVQYF. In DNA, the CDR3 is TGTGCCAGCACTACAAGCCCGGGGGTGCAGTACTTC.

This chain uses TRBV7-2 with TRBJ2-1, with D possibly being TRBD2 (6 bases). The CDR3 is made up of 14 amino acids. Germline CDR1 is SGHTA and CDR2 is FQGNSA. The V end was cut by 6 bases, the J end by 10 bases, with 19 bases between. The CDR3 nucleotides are TGTGCCAGCAGACCTGGGGGGTTAACGCGGGAGCAGTTCTTC. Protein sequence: CASRPGGLTREQFF.

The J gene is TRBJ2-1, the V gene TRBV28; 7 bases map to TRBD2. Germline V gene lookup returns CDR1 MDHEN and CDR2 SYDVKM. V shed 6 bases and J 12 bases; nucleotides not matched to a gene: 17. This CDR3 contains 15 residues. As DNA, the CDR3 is TGTGCCAGCAGCCAAGGGAGCGGGATCTCAATCCGGCAGTTCTTC. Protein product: CASSQGSGISIRQFF.

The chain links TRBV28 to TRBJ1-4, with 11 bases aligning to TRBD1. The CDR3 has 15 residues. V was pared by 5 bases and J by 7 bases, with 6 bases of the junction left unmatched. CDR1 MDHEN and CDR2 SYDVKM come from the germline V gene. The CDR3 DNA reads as TGTGCCAGCAGTCGATGGACAGGGGGCGTTGAAAAACTGTTTTTT. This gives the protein CASSRWTGGVEKLFF.

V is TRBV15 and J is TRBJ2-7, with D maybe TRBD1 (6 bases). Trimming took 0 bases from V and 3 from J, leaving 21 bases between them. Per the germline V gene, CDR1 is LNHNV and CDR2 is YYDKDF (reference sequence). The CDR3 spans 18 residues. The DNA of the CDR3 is TGTGCCACCAGCAGAGATCAGGGGATCGGGGTGAGGAGCTACGAGCAGTACTTC. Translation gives CATSRDQGIGVRSYEQYF.

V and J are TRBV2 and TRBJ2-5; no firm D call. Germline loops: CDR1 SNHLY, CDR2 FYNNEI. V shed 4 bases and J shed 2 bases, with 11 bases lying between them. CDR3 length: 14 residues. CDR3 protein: CASSVATNQETQYF. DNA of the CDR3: TGTGCCAGCAGTGTCGCGACAAATCAAGAGACCCAGTACTTC.

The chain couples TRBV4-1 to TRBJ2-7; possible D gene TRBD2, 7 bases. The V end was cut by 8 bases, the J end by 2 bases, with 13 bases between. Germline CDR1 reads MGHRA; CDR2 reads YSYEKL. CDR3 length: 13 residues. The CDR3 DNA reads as TGCGCCAGCGAGGGGGGGGAGACCTACGAGCAGTACTTC. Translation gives CASEGGETYEQYF.

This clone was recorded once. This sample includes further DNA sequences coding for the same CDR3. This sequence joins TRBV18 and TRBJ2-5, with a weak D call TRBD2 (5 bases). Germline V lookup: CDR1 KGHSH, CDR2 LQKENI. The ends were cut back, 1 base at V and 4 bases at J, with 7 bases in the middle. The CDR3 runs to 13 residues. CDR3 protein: CASSPLEGETQYF. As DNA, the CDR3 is TGTGCCAGCTCACCACTTGAGGGAGAGACCCAGTACTTC.

The CDR3 DNA follows: TGTGCCAGCAGCTTGTCTTTCGATTACCAAGAGACCCAGTACTTC. It yields the protein CASSLSFDYQETQYF. This chain joins TRBV5-5 and TRBJ2-5, with D uncertain. The CDR3 consists of 15 residues. V lost 1 base to trimming and J lost 0 bases, with 10 bases between them. CDR1 SGHKS and CDR2 YYEKEE come from the germline V gene (reference sequence).

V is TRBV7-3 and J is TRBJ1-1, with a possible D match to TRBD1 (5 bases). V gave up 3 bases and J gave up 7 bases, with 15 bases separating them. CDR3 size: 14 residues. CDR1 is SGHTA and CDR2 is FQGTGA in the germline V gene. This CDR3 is CASSFQGGVNEAFF. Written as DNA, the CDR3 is TGTGCCAGCAGCTTTCAGGGAGGGGTAAATGAAGCTTTCTTT. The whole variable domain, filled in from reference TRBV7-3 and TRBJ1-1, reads GAGVSQTPSNKVTEKGKYVELRCDPISGHTALYWYRQSLGQGPEFLIYFQGTGAADDSGLPNDRFFAVRPEGSVSTLKIQRTERGDSAVYLCASSFQGGVNEAFFGQGTRLTVV.

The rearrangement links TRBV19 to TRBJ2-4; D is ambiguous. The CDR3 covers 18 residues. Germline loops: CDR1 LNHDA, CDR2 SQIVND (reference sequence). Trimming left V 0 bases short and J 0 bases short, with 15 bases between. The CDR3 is CASSIDLSTQLAKNIQYF. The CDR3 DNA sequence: TGTGCCAGTAGTATAGATCTATCCACTCAACTAGCCAAAAACATTCAGTACTTC.

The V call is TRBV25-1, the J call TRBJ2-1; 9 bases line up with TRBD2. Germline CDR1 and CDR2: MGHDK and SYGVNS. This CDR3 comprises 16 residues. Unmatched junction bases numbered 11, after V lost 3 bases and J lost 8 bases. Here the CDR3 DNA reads TGTGCCAGCAGTGAGGAGGTAGCGGGAGCACGCGATGAGCAGTTCTTC. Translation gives CASSEEVAGARDEQFF.

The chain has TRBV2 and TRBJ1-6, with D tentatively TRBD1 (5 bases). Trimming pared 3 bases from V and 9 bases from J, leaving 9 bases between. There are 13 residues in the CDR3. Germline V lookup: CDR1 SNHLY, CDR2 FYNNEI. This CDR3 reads CASSERGSSPLHF. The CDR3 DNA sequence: TGTGCCAGCAGTGAGAGGGGATCTTCACCCCTCCACTTT.

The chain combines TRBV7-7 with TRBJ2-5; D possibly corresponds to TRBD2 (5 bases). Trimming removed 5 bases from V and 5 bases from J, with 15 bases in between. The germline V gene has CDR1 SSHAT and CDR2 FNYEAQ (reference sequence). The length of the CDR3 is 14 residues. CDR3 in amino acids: CASSRVSGLETQYF. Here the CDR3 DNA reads TGTGCCAGCAGCCGGGTCTCGGGGTTGGAGACCCAGTACTTC.

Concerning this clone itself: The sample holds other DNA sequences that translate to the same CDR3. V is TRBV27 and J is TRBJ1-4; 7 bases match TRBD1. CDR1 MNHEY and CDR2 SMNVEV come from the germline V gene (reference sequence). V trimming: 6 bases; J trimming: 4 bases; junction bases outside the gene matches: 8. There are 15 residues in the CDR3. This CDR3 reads CASSRDRAGNEKLFF. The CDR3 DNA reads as TGTGCCAGCAGCCGAGACAGGGCGGGTAATGAAAAACTGTTTTTT.

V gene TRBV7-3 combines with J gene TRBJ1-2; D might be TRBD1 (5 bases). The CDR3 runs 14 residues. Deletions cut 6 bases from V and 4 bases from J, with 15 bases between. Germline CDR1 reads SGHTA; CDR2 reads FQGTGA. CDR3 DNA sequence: TGTGCCAGCAGTCCTTCTAGGGGTGGCTATGGCTACACCTTC. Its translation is CASSPSRGGYGYTF.

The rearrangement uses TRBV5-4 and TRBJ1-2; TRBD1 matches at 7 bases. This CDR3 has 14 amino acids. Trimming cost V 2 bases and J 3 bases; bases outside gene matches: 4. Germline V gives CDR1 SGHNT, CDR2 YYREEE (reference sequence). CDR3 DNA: TGTGCCAGCAGCTTCCCGCAGGGGGACTATGGCTACACCTTC. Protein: CASSFPQGDYGYTF.

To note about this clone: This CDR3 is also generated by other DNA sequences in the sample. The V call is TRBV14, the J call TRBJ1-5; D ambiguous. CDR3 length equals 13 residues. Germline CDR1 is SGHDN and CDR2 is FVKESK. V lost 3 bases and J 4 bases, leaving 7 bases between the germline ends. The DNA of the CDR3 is TGTGCCAGCAGCCAGACCCTTAATCAGCCCCAGCATTTT. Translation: CASSQTLNQPQHF.

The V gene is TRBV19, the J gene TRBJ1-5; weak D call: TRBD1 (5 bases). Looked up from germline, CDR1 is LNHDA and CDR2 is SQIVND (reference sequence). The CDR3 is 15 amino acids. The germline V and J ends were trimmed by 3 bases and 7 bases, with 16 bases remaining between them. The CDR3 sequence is CASSILGGGGQPQHF. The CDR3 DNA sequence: TGTGCCAGTAGTATTTTGGGGGGTGGTGGGCAGCCCCAGCATTTT.